Shown below are 16 T cell receptor beta chains from a single sample sequenced in a study of T cell responses to AZD1222 COVID-19 vaccine listed by TCRdb under 2021. Per the publication, the time point label means: baseline before first vaccination. Libraries were constructed by the immunoSEQ multiplex PCR assay. Held by TCRdb, this immuneACCESS table contains in-frame sequences only and omits some clones. Under half of the omission traces to an unresolved V gene where checked; the cause of the rest is unknown. Within this sample are 100,000 to 150,000 clones, with 89% of them counted one time only. The ten largest make up approximately 6% of the sample. This specimen consisted of peripheral blood, obtained on day 0 of AZD1222 vaccination. These receptors all stem from an adult in good health.

The chain recombines TRBV5-4 with TRBJ2-5; D call uncertain. The CDR3 is 12 amino acids. The V gene lost 2 bases and the J gene lost 2 bases, with 4 bases spanning the gap. Germline assignment: CDR1 SGHNT and CDR2 YYREEE (reference sequence). The CDR3 bases are TGTGCCAGCAGCTTCTCTCAAGAGACCCAGTACTTC. It translates to CASSFSQETQYF.

The chain joins TRBV11-1 to TRBJ1-2; 7 nucleotides line up with TRBD1. Trimming removed 5 bases from V and 6 bases from J; junction bases left unmatched: 12. The V gene's germline CDR1 is SGHAT and CDR2 FQDESV (reference sequence). CDR3 length: 15 amino acids. CDR3 amino acids: CASSLHADRLDGYTF. The CDR3 nucleotides read TGTGCCAGCAGCCTTCACGCGGACAGGCTCGATGGCTACACCTTC. Variable domain in full (rest from reference TRBV11-1 and TRBJ1-2): EAEVAQSPRYKITEKSQAVAFWCDPISGHATLYWYRQILGQGPELLVQFQDESVVDDSQLPKDRFSAERLKGVDSTLKIQPAELGDSAMYLCASSLHADRLDGYTFGSGTRLTVV.

The gene calls are TRBV6-5 and TRBJ1-1; a weak D match, TRBD1 (5 bases). The V gene lost 6 bases and the J gene lost 10 bases, with 21 bases spanning the gap. CDR1 MNHEY and CDR2 SVGAGI come from the germline V gene. CDR3 length equals 14 residues. In DNA, the CDR3 is TGTGCCAGCAGGATGGGACGGTCTGCGATTCGAGCTTTCTTT. Its translation is CASRMGRSAIRAFF.

The chain is built from TRBV10-1 and TRBJ2-7; 11 nucleotides agree with TRBD1. The CDR3 length is 14 residues. Per the germline V gene, CDR1 is WNHNN and CDR2 is SYGVQD (reference sequence). V lost 11 bases, J lost 3 bases, and 9 bases stayed unmatched. CDR3 DNA: TGCGCCGAACCCTCCGGGACAGGGGGCTACGAGCAGTACTTC. Amino acids: CAEPSGTGGYEQYF.

The chain employs TRBV5-1 and TRBJ2-1, with 14 bases matching TRBD2. Germline values: CDR1 SGHRS, CDR2 YFSETQ. Trimming removed 3 bases from V and 8 bases from J; junction bases left unmatched: 1. The CDR3 consists of 14 residues. The CDR3 coding sequence is TGCGCCAGCAGCTGGGGACTAGCGGGGGATGAGCAGTTCTTC. Translating it yields CASSWGLAGDEQFF.

The V gene is TRBV10-3, the J gene TRBJ1-2; perhaps TRBD1 as D (6 bases). This CDR3 has 12 amino acids. Germline lookup yields CDR1 ENHRY and CDR2 SYGVKD. Between the trimmed V and J ends, which lost 0 bases and 8 bases, there was a span of 7 bases. CDR3 sequence reads: CAISESQGGYTF. CDR3 nucleotides: TGTGCCATCAGTGAGTCGCAGGGGGGCTACACCTTC.

This sequence joins TRBV18 and TRBJ1-1, with D possibly being TRBD1 (5 bases). This CDR3 region has 14 residues. The V gene lost 3 bases and the J gene lost 1 base, with 9 bases spanning the gap. The germline CDR1 and CDR2 sequences are KGHSH and LQKENI. CDR3: CASSPTAPNTEAFF. The CDR3 nucleotides read TGTGCCAGCTCACCGACAGCCCCGAACACTGAAGCTTTCTTT.

The chain couples TRBV14 to TRBJ2-7; 10 positions match TRBD1. Trimming at V came to 3 bases and at J to 5 bases, leaving 10 bases not matched to a gene. CDR3 length equals 16 residues. Germline V gene sequence: CDR1 SGHDN, CDR2 FVKESK. The CDR3 protein is CASSHLPGTGVDEQYF. CDR3 bases: TGTGCCAGCAGCCATCTTCCCGGGACAGGGGTCGACGAGCAGTACTTC.

V usage is TRBV2 and J usage is TRBJ1-3, with 9 bases lining up with TRBD1. Trimming took 6 bases from V and 8 from J; bases not matched to a gene: 8. CDR1 and CDR2 from the germline V gene are SNHLY and FYNNEI. There are 14 residues in the CDR3. The CDR3 region is CASRTGTGSDTIYF. For the CDR3, the DNA is TGTGCCAGCAGAACCGGGACAGGGAGCGACACCATATATTTT.

The rearrangement links TRBV3-1 (or the pseudogene TRBV3-2) to TRBJ1-2; D is unresolved. The CDR3 is 14 amino acids. Germline loops: CDR1 LGHDT, CDR2 YNNKEL (reference sequence). The V and J ends lost 2 bases and 4 bases respectively, with 11 bases between them. CDR3 in DNA: TGTGCCAGCAGCCAAAGGTACGGCTCCTATGGCTACACCTTC. Translating it yields CASSQRYGSYGYTF.

The chain's CDR3 is CASSRPGPSYEQYF. CDR3 nucleotides: TGTGCCAGCAGTCGACCGGGTCCTTCCTACGAGCAGTACTTC. V gene TRBV27 combines with J gene TRBJ2-7; D remains unclear. The germline V and J ends were trimmed by 5 bases and 1 base, with 12 bases remaining between them. Germline V gene lookup returns CDR1 MNHEY and CDR2 SMNVEV (reference sequence). The CDR3 has 14 residues.

This rearrangement joins TRBV6-2 or TRBV6-3 to TRBJ2-3, with a tentative D call TRBD2 (6 bases). The CDR3 length is 16 residues. V was clipped by 6 bases and J by 0 bases, with 16 bases between them. Germline V gene sequence: CDR1 MNHEY, CDR2 SVGEGT. The CDR3 coding sequence is TGTGCCAGCAGCCCCTTGGGAGGTGCTAGCACAGATACGCAGTATTTT. It is translated as CASSPLGGASTDTQYF.

The chain has TRBV2 and TRBJ1-2; no firm D call. CDR3 length equals 13 residues. V lost 4 bases and J 0 bases, leaving 6 bases between the germline ends. Germline V gives CDR1 SNHLY, CDR2 FYNNEI. The CDR3 spells CASSGRPNYGYTF. CDR3 DNA: TGTGCCAGCAGTGGTAGGCCTAACTATGGCTACACCTTC.

V and J are TRBV5-1 and TRBJ2-3; the D is unclear. The CDR3 sequence is 14 residues long. Trimming shortened V by 2 bases and J by 1 base, and 8 bases separated the two germline ends. Germline V gene sequence: CDR1 SGHRS, CDR2 YFSETQ. The CDR3 sequence: CASSLDIRTDTQYF. The DNA of the CDR3 is TGCGCCAGCAGCTTAGACATCCGCACAGATACGCAGTATTTT.

The chain links TRBV3-1 (or the pseudogene TRBV3-2) to TRBJ1-3; no clear D. CDR1 LGHDT and CDR2 YNNKEL come from the germline V gene (reference sequence). V lost 0 bases and J 0 bases, leaving 12 bases between the germline ends. The CDR3 has 17 amino acids. The CDR3 region has the DNA TGTGCCAGCAGCCAAGATTGGTACGTTTACTCTGGAAACACCATATATTTT. Translating gives CASSQDWYVYSGNTIYF.

The gene calls are TRBV4-1 and TRBJ2-6; D remains unclear. Germline CDR1 reads MGHRA; CDR2 reads YSYEKL. Trimming shortened V by 2 bases and J by 2 bases, and 7 bases separated the two germline ends. This CDR3 comprises 15 residues. The CDR3 sequence: CASSQSRPGANVLTF. The DNA for the CDR3 is TGCGCCAGCAGCCAATCCCGGCCTGGGGCCAACGTCCTGACTTTC.